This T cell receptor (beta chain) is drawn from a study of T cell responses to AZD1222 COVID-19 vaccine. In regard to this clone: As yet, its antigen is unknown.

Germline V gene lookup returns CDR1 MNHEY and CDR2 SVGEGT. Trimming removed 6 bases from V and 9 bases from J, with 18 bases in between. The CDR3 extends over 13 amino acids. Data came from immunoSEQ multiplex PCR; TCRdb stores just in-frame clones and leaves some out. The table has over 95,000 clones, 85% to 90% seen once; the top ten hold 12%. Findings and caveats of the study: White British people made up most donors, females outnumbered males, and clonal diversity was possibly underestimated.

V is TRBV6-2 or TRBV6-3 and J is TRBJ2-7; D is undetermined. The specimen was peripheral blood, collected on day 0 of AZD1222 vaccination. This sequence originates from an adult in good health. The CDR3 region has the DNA TGTGCCAGCAGCCCCCAGGTTCATTTGGGGCAGTACTTC. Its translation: CASSPQVHLGQYF.